The 5 T cell receptor beta chains in this list originate from one sample, sequenced in a study of tumor and adjacent non-tumor tissue in lung cancer. RNA was extracted from bulk tissue without any cell sorting. A modified ARM-PCR protocol with three rounds of nested PCR amplified TCRbeta. TCRdb re-derived calls from the multiplex PCR reads in MiXCR, one entry per CDR3 protein. The sample includes approximately 110,000 distinct CDR3 sequences, more than 70% of them seen just once. Sequencing was performed on lung tumor tissue. The receptors stem from an older woman with non-small cell lung cancer.

In regard to this clonotype: A much bigger clone sits one base away, suggesting this may be a read error. The chain carries TRBV6-6 and TRBJ1-6, with D perhaps matching TRBD1 (6 bases). Looked up from germline, CDR1 is MNHNY and CDR2 is SVGAGI (reference sequence). The length of the CDR3 is 17 residues. The DNA of the CDR3 is TGTGCCAGCAGTTACTATTCTACAGGGACCTATAATTCACCCCTCAACTTT. Residues: CASSYYSTGTYNSPLNF.

Notes on this clonotype: This may come from a read error, since a much larger clone is one base off. The chain recombines TRBV20-1 with TRBJ2-3, with 9 bases fitting TRBD2. Unmatched junction bases numbered 10, after V lost 0 bases and J lost 6 bases. The germline gives CDR1 DFQATT, CDR2 SNEGSKA (reference sequence). This CDR3 spans 16 amino acids. CDR3: CSARDTASGIWDTQYF. Written as DNA, the CDR3 is TGCAGTGCTAGAGACACGGCTAGCGGGATATGGGATACGCAGTATTTT.

A few counts support this clonotype. This rearrangement joins TRBV6-1 to TRBJ2-5, with 12 bases identical to TRBD2. In germline, CDR1 is MNHNS, CDR2 SASEGT. With 0 bases clipped from V and 6 bases from J, the junction kept 5 bases outside the gene matches. The length of the CDR3 is 16 residues. The CDR3 region is CASSEAASGGAQTQYF. CDR3 in DNA: TGTGCCAGCAGTGAAGCAGCTAGCGGGGGGGCTCAGACCCAGTACTTC.

Concerning this clonotype: Given the absence of the conserved phenylalanine or tryptophan at the CDR3 end, a read error is likely. This chain joins TRBV11-2 and TRBJ2-7; TRBD1 or TRBD2 may be the D gene (5 bases each). CDR3 length equals 14 residues. In germline, CDR1 is SGHAT, CDR2 FQNNGV. CDR3 residues: CASSWDRGGYKQYL. The DNA of the CDR3 is TGTGCTAGCAGTTGGGACCGCGGAGGATACAAGCAGTACTTA.

Concerning this clonotype: A read error may produce the germline difference seen at one junction end. The chain combines TRBV6-5 with TRBJ2-3; weak D call: TRBD2 (6 bases). The CDR3 has 15 amino acids. Germline-derived CDR1 and CDR2 are MNHEY and SVGAGI. CDR3 coding DNA: TGTGCCAGCACTTACGGGGAGGAGGGCTCAGATACACAGTATTTT. This sequence encodes CASTYGEEGSDTQYF.